One and the same sample provided the 8 T cell receptor beta chains below, sequenced in a study of vaccination and CD4 T cells after COVID-19. The antigens for these receptors are not known. Oncomine TCR Beta short-read sequencing was applied to DNA from cultured CD4+ T cells. TCRdb reanalysed the PCR reads using MiXCR and keeps one entry per CDR3 protein. The sample consists of some 18,000 distinct CDR3 sequences, 55% to 60% of them appearing once. Indicated treatment: approximately nine-day PBMC culture with coronavirus spike peptide pools or control peptides (ViraFEST assay). The sample taken for sequencing was CD4+ T cells from blood, cultured in vitro. These receptors all come from a human donor who had recovered from COVID-19.

V gene TRBV6-5 combines with J gene TRBJ1-1; 8 bases are a match to TRBD1. Germline V CDR1 and CDR2: MNHEY, SVGAGI. The CDR3 loop spans 13 amino acids. V shed 6 bases, J shed 3 bases, and the junction held 3 bases outside the gene matches. The CDR3 reads CASSYRGDTEAFF. CDR3 DNA: TGTGCCAGCAGCTACAGGGGGGACACTGAAGCTTTCTTT.

The table lists this clonotype with a few counts. This sequence joins TRBV7-7 and TRBJ2-5, with TRBD1 matching 9 bases. The V gene end was trimmed by 4 bases and the J gene end by 5 bases; junction bases not matched to a gene: 11. CDR3 length: 16 amino acids. Germline CDR1 is SSHAT and CDR2 is FNYEAQ (reference sequence). The CDR3 DNA sequence: TGTGCCAGCAGCTCTCAAACAGGGGGCAAGTATGAGACCCAGTACTTC. Translation: CASSSQTGGKYETQYF.

The chain joins TRBV6-2 or TRBV6-3 to TRBJ1-5; D is ambiguous. This CDR3 has 13 amino acids. The ends were cut back, 2 bases at V and 7 bases at J, with 9 bases in the middle. Germline V gene sequence: CDR1 MNHEY, CDR2 SVGEGT. Written as DNA, the CDR3 is TGTGCCAGCAGTTACGGACCAGGCCAGCCCCAGCATTTT. This encodes CASSYGPGQPQHF.

This clonotype was observed a handful of times. The V call is TRBV6-1, the J call TRBJ2-1; 8 bases map to TRBD2. J lost 2 bases, V lost 9 bases, and 6 bases had no gene match. Germline CDR1 MNHNS, CDR2 SASEGT. The CDR3 runs 14 residues. The CDR3 protein is CASKRERPYNEQFF. CDR3 DNA sequence: TGTGCCAGTAAGCGGGAGCGGCCCTACAATGAGCAGTTCTTC.

This clonotype was seen a few times. The rearrangement links TRBV7-9 to TRBJ1-5; D is undetermined. Trimming cost V 1 base and J 9 bases, with 7 bases left between them. CDR1 SEHNR and CDR2 FQNEAQ come from the germline V gene (reference sequence). This CDR3 comprises 12 residues. The CDR3 DNA reads as TGTGCCAGCAGCTTAGACACCAGGCCCCAGCATTTT. Protein product: CASSLDTRPQHF. The whole variable domain, filled in from reference TRBV7-9 and TRBJ1-5, reads DTGVSQNPRHKITKRGQNVTFRCDPISEHNRLYWYRQTLGQGPEFLTYFQNEAQLEKSRLLSDRFSAERPKGSFSTLEIQRTEQGDSAMYLCASSLDTRPQHFGDGTRLSIL.

V usage is TRBV18 and J usage is TRBJ2-5; the D is unclear. Trimming shortened V by 1 base and J by 0 bases, and 9 bases separated the two germline ends. The CDR3 contains 15 residues. Germline loops: CDR1 KGHSH, CDR2 LQKENI. The CDR3 DNA is TGTGCCAGCTCACCACAAACGCCCGACCAAGAGACCCAGTACTTC. This gives the protein CASSPQTPDQETQYF.

V usage is TRBV6-5 and J usage is TRBJ1-2; D gene unclear. The CDR3 spans 13 residues. The ends were cut back, 2 bases at V and 8 bases at J, with 12 bases in the middle. Germline CDR1 and CDR2: MNHEY and SVGAGI. CDR3 coding DNA: TGTGCCAGCAGTTACCTACGCTCGGAGGGCTACACCTTC. This encodes CASSYLRSEGYTF.

This chain uses TRBV7-7 with TRBJ2-6, with a weak D call TRBD2 (5 bases). V was clipped by 5 bases and J by 0 bases, with 8 bases between them. The germline gives CDR1 SSHAT, CDR2 FNYEAQ (reference sequence). This CDR3 is 15 amino acids long. The CDR3 coding sequence is TGTGCCAGCAGCGTGGGAGACTCTGGGGCCAACGTCCTGACTTTC. Its protein is CASSVGDSGANVLTF.